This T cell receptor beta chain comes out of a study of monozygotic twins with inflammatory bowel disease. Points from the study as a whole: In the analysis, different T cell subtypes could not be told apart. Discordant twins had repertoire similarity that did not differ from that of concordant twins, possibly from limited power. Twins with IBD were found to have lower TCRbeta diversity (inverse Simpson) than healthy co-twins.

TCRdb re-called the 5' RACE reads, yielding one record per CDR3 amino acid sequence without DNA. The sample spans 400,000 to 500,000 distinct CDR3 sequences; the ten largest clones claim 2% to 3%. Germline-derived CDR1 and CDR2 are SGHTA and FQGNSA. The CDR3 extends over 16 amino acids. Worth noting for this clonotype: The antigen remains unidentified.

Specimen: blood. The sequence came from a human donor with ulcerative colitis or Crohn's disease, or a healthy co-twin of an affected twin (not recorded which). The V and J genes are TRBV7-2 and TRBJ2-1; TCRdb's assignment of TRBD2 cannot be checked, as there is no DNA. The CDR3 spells CASSLSLGTAINEQFF. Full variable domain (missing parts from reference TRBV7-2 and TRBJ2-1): GAGVSQSPSNKVTEKGKDVELRCDPISGHTALYWYRQSLGQGLEFLIYFQGNSAPDKSGLPSDRFSAERTGGSVSTLTIQRTQQEDSAVYLCASSLSLGTAINEQFFGPGTRLTVL.